This is a list of T cell receptor beta chains from one sample in a study of shared clonotypes between healthy human individuals. Some clones are missing from TCRdb's copy, which holds only in-frame ones; the method was immunoSEQ multiplex PCR. The table includes some 2,500,000 clones, just under 95% detected once. The specimen was naive CD4+ T cells from PBMCs. The source of these receptors is a man between 18 and 35 years old in good health. Some clones in this sample may be carry-over from other donors' samples. Each CDR3 is given with its conserved first and last residue. Fields, in order: J gene, CDR3 length, V gene, CDR3 protein.

J: TRBJ2-1
length: 15
V: TRBV5-1
CDR3: CASSLELGAGGEQFF

J: TRBJ2-3
length: 8
V: TRBV20-1
CDR3: CSADTQYF

J: TRBJ2-2
length: 16
V: TRBV5-4
CDR3: CASSLGMGFRTGELFF

J: TRBJ1-5
length: 14
V: TRBV18
CDR3: CASSPGGGNQPQHF

J: TRBJ1-1
length: 15
V: TRBV7-8
CDR3: CASSLWGTSGTEAFF

J: TRBJ1-4
length: 15
V: TRBV5-6
CDR3: CASSFKGTSNEKLFF

J: TRBJ2-5
length: 13
V: TRBV10-2
CDR3: CASRGPGEETQYF

J: TRBJ2-2
length: 15
V: TRBV5-4
CDR3: CASSGNATNTGELFF

J: TRBJ1-4
length: 16
V: TRBV7-9
CDR3: CASSVSGGGAGEKLFF

J: TRBJ2-7
length: 14
V: TRBV28
CDR3: CASRPLAGVYEQYF

J: TRBJ1-1
length: 16
V: TRBV5-1
CDR3: CASSFAAGTPNTEAFF

J: TRBJ2-7
length: 16
V: TRBV28
CDR3: CASSLHEFSGRPEQYF

J: TRBJ2-1
length: 15
V: TRBV5-6
CDR3: CASSLPGQGRNEQFF

J: TRBJ1-2
length: 13
V: TRBV27
CDR3: CASRSGTGVSYTF

J: TRBJ2-1
length: 11
V: TRBV2
CDR3: CASGPSGQQFF

J: TRBJ2-6
length: 14
V: TRBV2
CDR3: CASSLEGGANVLTF